This TCR beta chain was profiled in a study of T cell responses to AZD1222 COVID-19 vaccine. TCRdb keeps only in-frame clones here, not all; method: immunoSEQ multiplex PCR. The repertoire holds fewer than 200,000 clones, with around 90% as singletons. Study-wide findings and caveats: Baseline serostatus was positive in only six AZD1222 recipients. A mostly white British donor set with more females was recruited, and clonal diversity was possibly underestimated. Spike-specific TCR depth and breadth grew after two AZD1222 doses. Unmutated variant regions are reportedly the target of nearly half of TCRs that are spike-specific.

The CDR3 loop spans 14 amino acids. CDR1 and CDR2 from the germline V gene are SGHNT and YENEEA. Deletions cut 1 base from V and 5 bases from J, with 12 bases between. Notes on this clone: As yet, its antigen is unknown.

The gene calls are TRBV11-3 and TRBJ2-7; D is perhaps TRBD2 (6 bases). The material sequenced was peripheral blood, taken 28 days after the second dose of the MenACWY control vaccine. The receptor was derived from an adult who received the MenACWY meningococcal vaccine as a control. CDR3 DNA sequence: TGTGCCAGCAGCTTAGGTCGGGGGTCGAACGAGCAGTACTTC. Protein sequence: CASSLGRGSNEQYF.